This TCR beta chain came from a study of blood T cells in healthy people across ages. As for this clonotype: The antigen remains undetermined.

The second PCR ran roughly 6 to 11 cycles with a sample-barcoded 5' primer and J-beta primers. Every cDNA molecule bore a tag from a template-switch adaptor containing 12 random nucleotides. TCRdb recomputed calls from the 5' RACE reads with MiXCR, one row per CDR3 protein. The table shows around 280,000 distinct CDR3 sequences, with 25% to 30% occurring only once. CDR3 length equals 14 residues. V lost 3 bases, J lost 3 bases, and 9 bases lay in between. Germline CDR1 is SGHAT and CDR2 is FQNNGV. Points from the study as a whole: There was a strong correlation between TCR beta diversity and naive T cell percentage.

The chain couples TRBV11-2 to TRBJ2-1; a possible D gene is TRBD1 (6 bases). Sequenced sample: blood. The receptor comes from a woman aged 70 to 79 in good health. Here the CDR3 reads CASSLDSVYNEQFF. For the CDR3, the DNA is TGTGCCAGCAGCTTGGACAGCGTCTACAATGAGCAGTTCTTC.